These 12 T cell receptor beta chains came from one sample sequenced in a study of beta chain features in type 1 diabetes. cDNA synthesis used the whole RNA isolate, giving expressed TCRB sequences. Profiled with immunoSEQ multiplex PCR; TCRdb holds only in-frame clones, not every one. This sample has under 400,000 clones, with 20% found just once. The material sequenced was naive CD4+ T cells from blood. These receptors were collected from a woman in her late teens or twenties in good health.

V usage is TRBV4-2 and J usage is TRBJ2-3, with 9 bases fitting TRBD2. The CDR3 sequence is 15 residues long. Germline V gene sequence: CDR1 LGHNA, CDR2 YNFKEQ. V lost 8 bases, J lost 4 bases, and 10 bases stayed unmatched. The CDR3 bases are TGTGCCAGCCAGGGGGGCGGGAGGGTTTCAGATACGCAGTATTTT. This sequence encodes CASQGGGRVSDTQYF.

The gene calls are TRBV6-1 and TRBJ2-7; TRBD2 aligns across 7 bases. This CDR3 has 13 amino acids. CDR1 is MNHNS, CDR2 SASEGT, per germline. With V trimmed by 3 bases and J by 4 bases, 3 bases remained unmatched. CDR3 DNA sequence: TGTGCCAGCAGTGAGGGGGGGATATACGAGCAGTACTTC. Translation: CASSEGGIYEQYF.

This clone was seen more than once but under ten times. The chain is built from TRBV30 and TRBJ2-6; 10 bases agree with TRBD1. The length of the CDR3 is 17 residues. V shed 0 bases and J 4 bases; nucleotides not matched to a gene: 6. Per germline, CDR1 GTSNPN and CDR2 SVGIG (reference sequence). CDR3 region: CAWSVDRGLGGANVLTF. The CDR3 bases are TGTGCCTGGAGTGTAGACAGGGGGCTAGGCGGGGCCAACGTCCTGACTTTC.

V usage is TRBV5-1 and J usage is TRBJ2-2; maybe TRBD1 (5 bases). The CDR3 loop spans 17 amino acids. Deletions cut 2 bases from V and 0 bases from J, with 14 bases between. Germline V CDR1 and CDR2: SGHRS, YFSETQ. The CDR3 loop reads CASSFGTGNANTGELFF. As DNA, the CDR3 is TGCGCCAGCAGCTTCGGCACAGGAAACGCGAACACCGGGGAGCTGTTTTTT.

The chain couples TRBV7-6 to TRBJ1-5, with 7 bases fitting TRBD1. The CDR3 is 15 residues long. V was pared by 5 bases and J by 2 bases, with 6 bases of the junction left unmatched. Germline V gene sequence: CDR1 SGHVS, CDR2 FNYEAQ. The CDR3 coding sequence is TGTGCCAGCAGCAAGGGGGCCGGTGGCAATCAGCCCCAGCATTTT. Protein product: CASSKGAGGNQPQHF.

The CDR3 nucleotides read TGTGCCAGCTCACCGCCAGACGAGCAGTACTTC. Protein sequence: CASSPPDEQYF. The rearrangement joins TRBV18 to TRBJ2-7; D is uncertain. Germline V CDR1 and CDR2: KGHSH, LQKENI. V lost 3 bases to trimming and J lost 5 bases, with 5 bases between them. The CDR3 length is 11 residues.

The chain uses TRBV15 and TRBJ1-4; 10 bases line up with TRBD1. Germline V gives CDR1 LNHNV, CDR2 YYDKDF (reference sequence). CDR3 size: 15 residues. The V and J ends lost 3 bases and 11 bases, in that order; junction bases with no gene match: 9. CDR3: CATSRDSGTGEKLFF. The CDR3 bases are TGTGCCACCAGCAGGGATTCCGGGACAGGGGAGAAACTGTTTTTT.

The chain joins TRBV11-2 to TRBJ2-5; weak D call: TRBD2 (5 bases). Trimming shortened V by 6 bases and J by 1 base, and 18 bases separated the two germline ends. The length of the CDR3 is 16 residues. Germline V lookup: CDR1 SGHAT, CDR2 FQNNGV. The CDR3 is CASSPVSPRVQETQYF. The CDR3 DNA reads TGTGCCAGCAGTCCGGTGAGCCCGAGGGTCCAAGAGACCCAGTACTTC.

The chain uses TRBV10-3 and TRBJ2-1, with D perhaps matching TRBD1 (5 bases). V was cut by 3 bases and J by 9 bases, with 6 bases left in between. The CDR3 sequence is 11 residues long. Germline assignment: CDR1 ENHRY and CDR2 SYGVKD. The CDR3 DNA sequence: TGTGCCATCAGTGATCAGGGTGAGCAGTTCTTC. Translation gives CAISDQGEQFF.

The V and J genes are TRBV11-2 and TRBJ1-4; the D gene is possibly TRBD1 (6 bases). CDR3 length equals 14 residues. CDR1 SGHAT and CDR2 FQNNGV come from the germline V gene. V lost 3 bases and J lost 9, with 14 bases in between. DNA of the CDR3: TGTGCCAGCAGCTTTGGGGTACAGGGAAAAAAACTGTTTTTT. This gives the protein CASSFGVQGKKLFF.

This clone was counted between two and nine times. V and J are TRBV6-5 and TRBJ1-4, with 7 positions matching TRBD1. After removal of 5 bases from V and 7 bases from J, the junction contained 7 bases not matched to a gene. The germline gives CDR1 MNHEY, CDR2 SVGAGI. This CDR3 comprises 14 residues. CDR3 sequence reads: CASSQPGQSEKLFF. The CDR3 DNA is TGTGCCAGCAGTCAACCGGGACAGAGTGAAAAACTGTTTTTT.

The gene calls are TRBV5-5 and TRBJ2-2; D is perhaps TRBD1 (5 bases). This CDR3 contains 14 residues. The germline CDR1 and CDR2 sequences are SGHKS and YYEKEE (reference sequence). Trimming stripped 2 bases from V and 1 base from J, with 6 bases between. CDR3 sequence reads: CASSLRGNTGELFF. Written as DNA, the CDR3 is TGTGCCAGCAGCTTAAGGGGGAACACCGGGGAGCTGTTTTTT.